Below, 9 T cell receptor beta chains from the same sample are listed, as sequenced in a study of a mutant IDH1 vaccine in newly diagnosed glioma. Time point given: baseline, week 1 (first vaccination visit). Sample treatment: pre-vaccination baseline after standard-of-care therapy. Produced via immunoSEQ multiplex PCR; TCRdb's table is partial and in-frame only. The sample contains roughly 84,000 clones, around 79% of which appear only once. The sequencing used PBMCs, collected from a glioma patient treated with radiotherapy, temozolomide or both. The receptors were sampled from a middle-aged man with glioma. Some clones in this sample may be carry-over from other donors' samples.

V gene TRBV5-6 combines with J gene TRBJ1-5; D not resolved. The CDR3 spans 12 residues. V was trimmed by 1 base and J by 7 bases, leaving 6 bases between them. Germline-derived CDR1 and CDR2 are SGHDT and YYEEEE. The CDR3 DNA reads TGTGCCAGCAGCTTGTTAGGCCAGCCCCAGCATTTT. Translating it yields CASSLLGQPQHF.

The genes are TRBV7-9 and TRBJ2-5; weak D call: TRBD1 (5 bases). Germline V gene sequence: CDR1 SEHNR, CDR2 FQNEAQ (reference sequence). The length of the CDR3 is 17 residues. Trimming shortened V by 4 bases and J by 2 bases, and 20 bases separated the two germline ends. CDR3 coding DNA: TGTGCCAGCAGCTCGTCCTACTCAGGGATAGTGCAAGAGACCCAGTACTTC. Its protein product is CASSSSYSGIVQETQYF.

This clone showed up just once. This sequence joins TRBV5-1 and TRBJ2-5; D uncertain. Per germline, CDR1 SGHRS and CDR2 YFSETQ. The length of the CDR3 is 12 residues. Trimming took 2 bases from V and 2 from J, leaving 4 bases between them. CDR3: CASSFGQETQYF. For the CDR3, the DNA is TGCGCCAGCAGCTTCGGACAAGAGACCCAGTACTTC.

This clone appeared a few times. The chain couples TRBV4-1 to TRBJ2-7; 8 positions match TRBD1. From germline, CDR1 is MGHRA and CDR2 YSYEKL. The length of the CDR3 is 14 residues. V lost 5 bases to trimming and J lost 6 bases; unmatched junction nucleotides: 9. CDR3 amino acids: CASSSGTGVIEQYF. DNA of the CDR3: TGCGCCAGCAGCTCCGGGACAGGAGTTATCGAGCAGTACTTC.

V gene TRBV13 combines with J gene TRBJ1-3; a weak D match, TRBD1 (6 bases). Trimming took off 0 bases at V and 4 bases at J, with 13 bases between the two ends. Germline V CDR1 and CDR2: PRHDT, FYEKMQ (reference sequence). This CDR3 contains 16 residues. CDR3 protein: CASSLGGAGTGNTIYF. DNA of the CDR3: TGTGCCAGCAGCTTAGGAGGGGCCGGGACAGGAAACACCATATATTTT.

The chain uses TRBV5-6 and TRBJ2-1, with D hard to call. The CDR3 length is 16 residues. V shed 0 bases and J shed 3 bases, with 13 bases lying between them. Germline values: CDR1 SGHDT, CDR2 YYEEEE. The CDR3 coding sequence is TGTGCCAGCAGCTTGGGTGGTCTGGGAAACTACAATGAGCAGTTCTTC. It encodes CASSLGGLGNYNEQFF.

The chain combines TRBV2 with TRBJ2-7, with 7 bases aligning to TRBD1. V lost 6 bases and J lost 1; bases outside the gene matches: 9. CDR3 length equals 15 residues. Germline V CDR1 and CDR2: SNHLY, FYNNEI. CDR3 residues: CASRVDRALSYEQYF. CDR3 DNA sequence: TGTGCCAGCAGAGTAGACAGGGCCCTTTCCTACGAGCAGTACTTC.

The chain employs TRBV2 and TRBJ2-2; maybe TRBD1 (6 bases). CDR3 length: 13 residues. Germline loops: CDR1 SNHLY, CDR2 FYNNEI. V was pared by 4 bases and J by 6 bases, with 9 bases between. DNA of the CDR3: TGTGCCAGCAGTGCCAGGGGTCCCGGGGAGCTGTTTTTT. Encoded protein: CASSARGPGELFF.

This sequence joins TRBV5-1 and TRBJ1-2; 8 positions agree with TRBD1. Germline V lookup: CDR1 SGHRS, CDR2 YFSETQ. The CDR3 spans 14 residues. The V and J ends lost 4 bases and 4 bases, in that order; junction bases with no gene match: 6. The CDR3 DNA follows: TGCGCCAGCAGCGGAGGGGACAGGTTCTATGGCTACACCTTC. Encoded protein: CASSGGDRFYGYTF.